This TCR beta chain was observed in a study of blood T cell repertoires in COVID-19 (dated by TCRdb to 2018 to 2020). For the wider study: Collaborator samples came from the United States, Italy and Spain and covered acute and convalescent phases of COVID-19. The prospective study material was composed of cDNA or gDNA derived from T cells, B-cell-depleted T cells, or PBMCs. Subjects who had been exposed to COVID-19, were actively infected with it, or had recovered from it provided the deeply sampled blood TCRbeta repertoires that made up the dataset. A freely available public database, intended as a resource for researchers studying the immune response to SARS-CoV-2, is where the repertoires were released. The samples were drawn from the first 160 participants of the ongoing ImmuneRACE study and from under 1,500 subjects provided by 6 global collaborators. The sample metadata nearly always contained a de-identified subject ID, COVID-19 status, age in years and sex. HLA class I and class II types, where available, came from metadata supplied by the sample provider rather than from assay-based typing. The full study reports these points: Clinical and demographic metadata were provided uncurated, with the amount varying by source and participant.

Each collaborating institution followed its own protocols to collect whole blood in K2EDTA tubes. For TCRbeta analysis, collaborators shipped samples in one of three forms: frozen whole blood, isolated PBMCs, or DNA extracted from either of those sample types. Note on this clone: Its cognate antigen has yet to be identified. One base away there is no much larger clone; base qualities are not given.

The germline V gene yields MDHEN for CDR1 and SYDVKM for CDR2. The trim is 6 bases for V and 7 bases for J, with a gap of 13 bases between the germline ends. The CDR3 goes from the cysteine to the phenylalanine over 13 residues. Only the CDR3 portion is preserved as DNA: 39 bases, with reading frame beginning at the first base. The immunoSEQ Assay, a bias-controlled multiplex PCR, was used to amplify TCRbeta CDR3 regions from genomic DNA. Per the authors' processing: The number of nucleated cells in each sample was estimated from the amplification of reference gene primers within the assay. To quantify the absolute abundance of each unique TCRbeta CDR3 rearrangement, sequence reads were collapsed and filtered. For each sample, productive Simpson clonality was calculated by taking the square root of Simpson's diversity index across productive rearrangements. TCRdb's version of the immuneACCESS table is confined to in-frame rearrangements and falls short of the full clone set. An unresolved V gene accounts for under half of the shortfall where checked; the remainder is of unknown origin. The V and J calls and clone size are taken from that table; D and trimming were inferred from the DNA. Within this sample are 100,000 to 150,000 clones, with about 91% of them counted one time only. The top ten clones comprise around 10% of the sample.

Material: peripheral blood. The TCR originated in a man aged 45-65 years with acute or convalescent COVID-19. The chain employs TRBV28 and TRBJ2-4; TRBD2 might be the D gene, on 6 matching bases. CDR3 region: CASSLGGGNIQYF. In nucleotide form, the sequence is TGTGCCAGCAGCCTAGGTGGGGGGAACATTCAGTACTTC.